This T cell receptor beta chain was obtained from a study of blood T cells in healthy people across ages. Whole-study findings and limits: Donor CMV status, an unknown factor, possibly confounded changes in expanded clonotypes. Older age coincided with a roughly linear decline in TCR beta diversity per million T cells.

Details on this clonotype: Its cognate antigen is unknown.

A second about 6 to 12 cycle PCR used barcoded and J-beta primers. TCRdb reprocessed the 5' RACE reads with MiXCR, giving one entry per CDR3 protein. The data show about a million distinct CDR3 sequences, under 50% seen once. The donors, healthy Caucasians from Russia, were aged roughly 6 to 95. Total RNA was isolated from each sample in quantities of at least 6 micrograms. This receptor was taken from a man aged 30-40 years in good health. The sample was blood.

This CDR3 reads CSARGGRGYTF. For the CDR3, the DNA is TGCAGTGCTAGAGGAGGGCGAGGCTACACCTTC. The chain employs TRBV20-1 and TRBJ1-2; no reliable D call. The CDR3 spans 11 residues. V was cut by 1 base and J by 8 bases, with 8 bases left in between. CDR1 is DFQATT and CDR2 is SNEGSKA in the germline V gene (reference sequence).